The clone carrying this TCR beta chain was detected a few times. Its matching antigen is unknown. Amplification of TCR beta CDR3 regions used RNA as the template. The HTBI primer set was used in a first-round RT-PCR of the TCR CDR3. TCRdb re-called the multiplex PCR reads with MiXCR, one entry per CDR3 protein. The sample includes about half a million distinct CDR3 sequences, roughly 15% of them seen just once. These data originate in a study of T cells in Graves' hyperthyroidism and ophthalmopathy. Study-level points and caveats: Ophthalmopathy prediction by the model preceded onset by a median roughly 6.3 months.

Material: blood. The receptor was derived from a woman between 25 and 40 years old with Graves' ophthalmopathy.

The CDR3 DNA follows: TGTGCCAGCAGCTTGATTGACAACAATGAGCAGTTCTTC. It encodes CASSLIDNNEQFF. The V call is TRBV5-4, the J call TRBJ2-1; D is uncertain. The CDR3 runs 13 residues. The germline CDR1 and CDR2 sequences are SGHNT and YYREEE (reference sequence). V shed 1 base and J shed 5 bases, with 7 bases lying between them.